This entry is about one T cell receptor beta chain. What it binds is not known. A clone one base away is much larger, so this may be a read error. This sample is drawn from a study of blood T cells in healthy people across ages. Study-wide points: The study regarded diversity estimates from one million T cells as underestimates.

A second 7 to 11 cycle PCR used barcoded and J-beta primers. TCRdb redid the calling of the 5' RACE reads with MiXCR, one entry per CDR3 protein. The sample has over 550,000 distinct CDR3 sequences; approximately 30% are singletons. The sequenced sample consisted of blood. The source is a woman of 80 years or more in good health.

The CDR3 DNA is TGTGCCAGCATCCCTCGGCCGGAACAGGGTAACTACGAGCAGTACTTC. Translation: CASIPRPEQGNYEQYF. This chain joins TRBV6-4 and TRBJ2-7; D may be TRBD1 (6 bases). CDR1 is MRHNA, CDR2 SNTAGT, per germline. V lost 7 bases and J 3 bases, leaving 22 bases between the germline ends. The CDR3 spans 16 residues.